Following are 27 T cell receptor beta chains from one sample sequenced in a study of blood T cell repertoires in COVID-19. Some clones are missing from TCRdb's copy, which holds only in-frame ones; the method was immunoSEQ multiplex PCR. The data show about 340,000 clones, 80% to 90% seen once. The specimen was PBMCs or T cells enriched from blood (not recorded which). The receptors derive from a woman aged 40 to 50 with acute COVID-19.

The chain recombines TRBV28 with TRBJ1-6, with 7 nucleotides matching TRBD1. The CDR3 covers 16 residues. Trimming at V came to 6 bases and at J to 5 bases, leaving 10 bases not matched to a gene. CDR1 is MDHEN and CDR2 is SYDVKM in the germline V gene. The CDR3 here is CASRVGGQSNNSPLHF. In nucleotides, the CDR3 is TGTGCCAGCAGAGTCGGGGGACAGTCAAATAATTCACCCCTCCACTTT.

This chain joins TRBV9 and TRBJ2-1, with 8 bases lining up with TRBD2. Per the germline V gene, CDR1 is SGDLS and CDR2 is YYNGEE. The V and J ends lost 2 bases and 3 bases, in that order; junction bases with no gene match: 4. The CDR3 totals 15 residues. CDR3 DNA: TGTGCCAGCAGCGTCAGCGGGAGTTACTACAATGAGCAGTTCTTC. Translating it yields CASSVSGSYYNEQFF. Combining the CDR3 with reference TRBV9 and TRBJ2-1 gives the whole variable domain DSGVTQTPKHLITATGQRVTLRCSPRSGDLSVYWYQQSLDQGLQFLIQYYNGEERAKGNILERFSAQQFPDLHSELNLSSLELGDSALYFCASSVSGSYYNEQFFGPGTRLTVL.

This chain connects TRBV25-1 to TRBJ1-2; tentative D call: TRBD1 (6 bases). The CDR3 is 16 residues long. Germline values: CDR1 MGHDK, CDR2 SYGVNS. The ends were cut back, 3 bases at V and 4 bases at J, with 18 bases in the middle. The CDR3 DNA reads TGTGCCAGCAGTGACCCGAGGGGGAGGGGTATCTATGGCTACACCTTC. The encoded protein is CASSDPRGRGIYGYTF.

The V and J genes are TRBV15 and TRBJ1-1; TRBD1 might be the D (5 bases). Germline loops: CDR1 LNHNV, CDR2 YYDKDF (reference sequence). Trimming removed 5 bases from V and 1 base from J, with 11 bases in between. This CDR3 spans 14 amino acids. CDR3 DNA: TGTGCCACCAGCCCAGGGCCCAGGAACACTGAAGCTTTCTTT. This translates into CATSPGPRNTEAFF.

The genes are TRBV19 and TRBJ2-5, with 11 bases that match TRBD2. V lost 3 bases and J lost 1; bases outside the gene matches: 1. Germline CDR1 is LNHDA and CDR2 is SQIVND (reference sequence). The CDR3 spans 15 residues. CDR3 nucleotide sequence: TGTGCCAGTAGTATTGGGACTAGCGGCCAAGAGACCCAGTACTTC. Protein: CASSIGTSGQETQYF.

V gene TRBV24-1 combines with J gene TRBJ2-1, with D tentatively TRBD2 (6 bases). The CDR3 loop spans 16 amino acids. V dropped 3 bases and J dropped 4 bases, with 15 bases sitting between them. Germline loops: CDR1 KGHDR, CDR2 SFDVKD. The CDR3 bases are TGTGCCACCAGTGATCCAATGAGGGCGGGGTACAATGAGCAGTTCTTC. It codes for CATSDPMRAGYNEQFF.

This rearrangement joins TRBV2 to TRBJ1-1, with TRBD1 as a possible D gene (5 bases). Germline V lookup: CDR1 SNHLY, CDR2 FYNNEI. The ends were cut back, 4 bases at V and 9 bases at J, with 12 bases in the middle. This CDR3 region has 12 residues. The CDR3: CASSADNAQAFF. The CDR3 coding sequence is TGTGCCAGCAGTGCGGACAATGCCCAAGCTTTCTTT.

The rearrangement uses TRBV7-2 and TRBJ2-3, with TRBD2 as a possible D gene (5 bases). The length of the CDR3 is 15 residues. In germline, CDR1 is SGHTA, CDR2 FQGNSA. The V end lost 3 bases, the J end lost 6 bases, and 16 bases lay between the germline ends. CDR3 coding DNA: TGTGCCAGCAGCTTTTTTCCGGGGAGCTCCGATACGCAGTATTTT. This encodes CASSFFPGSSDTQYF.

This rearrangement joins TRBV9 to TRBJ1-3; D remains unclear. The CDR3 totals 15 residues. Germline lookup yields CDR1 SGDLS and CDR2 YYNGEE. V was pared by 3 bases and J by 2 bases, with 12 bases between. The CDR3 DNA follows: TGTGCCAGCAGCGGCTCAGCGGTGGCTGGAAACACCATATATTTT. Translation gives CASSGSAVAGNTIYF.

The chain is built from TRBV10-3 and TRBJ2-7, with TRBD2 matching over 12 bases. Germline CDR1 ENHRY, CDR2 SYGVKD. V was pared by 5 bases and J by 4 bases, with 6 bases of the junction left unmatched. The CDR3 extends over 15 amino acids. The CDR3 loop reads CAISPGLAGNYEQYF. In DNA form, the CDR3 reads TGTGCCATCAGTCCCGGACTAGCGGGAAATTACGAGCAGTACTTC.

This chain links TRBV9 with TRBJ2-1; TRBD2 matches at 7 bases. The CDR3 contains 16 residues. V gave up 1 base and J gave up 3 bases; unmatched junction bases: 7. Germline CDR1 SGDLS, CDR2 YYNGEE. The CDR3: CASSVISSGNYNEQFF. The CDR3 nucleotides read TGTGCCAGCAGCGTAATCTCTAGCGGCAACTACAATGAGCAGTTCTTC.

CDR3 nucleotides: TGTGCCAGCAGCACAACTAGCGGGAGCATTTCGGGGGAGCAGTTCTTC. Residues: CASSTTSGSISGEQFF. J is TRBJ2-1 and V is TRBV11-3; TRBD2 matches 11 bases. The V and J ends lost 5 bases and 10 bases, in that order; junction bases with no gene match: 13. The germline V gene has CDR1 SGHNT and CDR2 YENEEA. The CDR3 runs 16 residues.

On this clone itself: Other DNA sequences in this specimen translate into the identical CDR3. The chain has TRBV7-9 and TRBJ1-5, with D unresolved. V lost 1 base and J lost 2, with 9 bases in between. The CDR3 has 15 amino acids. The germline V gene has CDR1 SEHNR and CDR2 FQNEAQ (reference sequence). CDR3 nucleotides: TGTGCCAGCAGCTTAGGCGGAGTCGGCAATCAGCCCCAGCATTTT. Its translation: CASSLGGVGNQPQHF.

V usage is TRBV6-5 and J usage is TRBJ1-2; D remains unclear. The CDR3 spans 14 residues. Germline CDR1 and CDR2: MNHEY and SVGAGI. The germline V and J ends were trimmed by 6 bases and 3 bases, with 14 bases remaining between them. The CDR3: CASRRDNGDYGYTF. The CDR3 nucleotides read TGTGCCAGCAGGAGAGACAACGGGGACTATGGCTACACCTTC.

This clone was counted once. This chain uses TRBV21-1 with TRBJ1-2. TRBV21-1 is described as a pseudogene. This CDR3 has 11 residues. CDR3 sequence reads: CASSKGGEGTF. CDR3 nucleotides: TGTGCCAGCAGCAAAGGGGGGGAAGGCACCTTC.

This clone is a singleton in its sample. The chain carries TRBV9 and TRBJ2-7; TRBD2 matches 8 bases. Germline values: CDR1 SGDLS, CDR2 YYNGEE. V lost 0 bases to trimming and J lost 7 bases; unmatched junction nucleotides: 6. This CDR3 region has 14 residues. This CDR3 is CASSVEVGRAEQYF. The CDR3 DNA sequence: TGTGCCAGCAGCGTAGAGGTCGGGAGGGCAGAGCAGTACTTC. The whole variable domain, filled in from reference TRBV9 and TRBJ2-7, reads DSGVTQTPKHLITATGQRVTLRCSPRSGDLSVYWYQQSLDQGLQFLIQYYNGEERAKGNILERFSAQQFPDLHSELNLSSLELGDSALYFCASSVEVGRAEQYFGPGTRLTVT.

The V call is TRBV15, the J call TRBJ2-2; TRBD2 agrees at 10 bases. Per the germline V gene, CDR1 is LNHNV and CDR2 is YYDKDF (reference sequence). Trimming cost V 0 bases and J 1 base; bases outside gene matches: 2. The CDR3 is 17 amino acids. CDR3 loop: CATSRDRTSGNTGELFF. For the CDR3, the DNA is TGTGCCACCAGCAGAGATAGGACTAGCGGGAACACCGGGGAGCTGTTTTTT.

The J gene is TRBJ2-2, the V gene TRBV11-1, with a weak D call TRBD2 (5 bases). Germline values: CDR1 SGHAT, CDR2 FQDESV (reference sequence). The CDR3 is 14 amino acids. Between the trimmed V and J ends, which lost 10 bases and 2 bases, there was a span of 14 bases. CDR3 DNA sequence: TGTGCCATTACTGCAGGACTTAACACCGGGGAGCTGTTTTTT. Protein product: CAITAGLNTGELFF.

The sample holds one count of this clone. The CDR3: CASNDRESSGNTIYF. DNA for the CDR3: TGTGCCAGTAATGACCGGGAGAGCTCTGGAAACACCATATATTTT. This rearrangement joins TRBV19 to TRBJ1-3; D ambiguous. The CDR3 runs to 15 residues. V was trimmed by 7 bases and J by 0 bases, leaving 13 bases between them. Looked up from germline, CDR1 is LNHDA and CDR2 is SQIVND (reference sequence).

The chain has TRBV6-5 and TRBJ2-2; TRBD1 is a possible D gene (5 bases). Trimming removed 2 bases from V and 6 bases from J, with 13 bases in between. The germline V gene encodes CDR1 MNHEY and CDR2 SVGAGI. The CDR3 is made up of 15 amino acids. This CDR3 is CASSYRRQGSGELFF. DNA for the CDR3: TGTGCCAGCAGTTACCGCCGTCAGGGCTCCGGGGAGCTGTTTTTT.

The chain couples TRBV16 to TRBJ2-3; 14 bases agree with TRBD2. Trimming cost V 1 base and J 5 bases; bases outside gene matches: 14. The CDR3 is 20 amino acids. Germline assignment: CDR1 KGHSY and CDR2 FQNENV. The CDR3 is CASSQFALTSGRAGGDTQYF. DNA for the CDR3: TGTGCCAGCAGCCAATTTGCCCTGACTAGCGGGAGGGCCGGAGGAGATACGCAGTATTTT. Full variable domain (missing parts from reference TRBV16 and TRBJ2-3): GEEVAQTPKHLVRGEGQKAKLYCAPIKGHSYVFWYQQVLKNEFKFLISFQNENVFDETGMPKERFSAKCLPNSPCSLEIQATKLEDSAVYFCASSQFALTSGRAGGDTQYFGPGTRLTVL.

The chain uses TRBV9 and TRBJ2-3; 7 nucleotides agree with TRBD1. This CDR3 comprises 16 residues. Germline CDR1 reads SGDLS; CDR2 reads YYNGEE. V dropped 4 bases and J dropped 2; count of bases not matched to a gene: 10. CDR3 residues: CASSSPMGQPTDTQYF. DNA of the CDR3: TGTGCCAGCAGCTCTCCCATGGGACAGCCCACAGATACGCAGTATTTT.

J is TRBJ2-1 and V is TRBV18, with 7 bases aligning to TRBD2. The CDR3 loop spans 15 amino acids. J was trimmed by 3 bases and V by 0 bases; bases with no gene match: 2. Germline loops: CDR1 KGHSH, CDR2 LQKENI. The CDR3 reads CASSPPASGYNEQFF. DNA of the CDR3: TGTGCCAGCTCACCACCGGCTAGCGGCTACAATGAGCAGTTCTTC.

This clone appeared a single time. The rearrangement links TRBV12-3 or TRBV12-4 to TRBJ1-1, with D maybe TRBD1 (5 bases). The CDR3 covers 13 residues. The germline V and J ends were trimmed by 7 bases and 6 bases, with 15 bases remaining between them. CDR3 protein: CASKPTDRAEAFF. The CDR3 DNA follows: TGTGCCAGCAAACCCACAGACAGAGCTGAAGCTTTCTTT.

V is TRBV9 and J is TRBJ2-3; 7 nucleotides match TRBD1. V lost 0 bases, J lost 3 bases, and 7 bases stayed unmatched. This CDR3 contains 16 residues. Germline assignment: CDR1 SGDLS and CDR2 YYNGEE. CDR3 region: CASSVGDRARTDTQYF. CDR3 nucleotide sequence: TGTGCCAGCAGCGTAGGTGACAGGGCGAGAACAGATACGCAGTATTTT.

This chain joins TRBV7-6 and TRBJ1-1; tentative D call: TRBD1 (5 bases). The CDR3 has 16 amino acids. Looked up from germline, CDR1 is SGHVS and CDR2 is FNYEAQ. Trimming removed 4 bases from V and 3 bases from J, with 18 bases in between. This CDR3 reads CASSSARGTSYTEAFF. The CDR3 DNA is TGTGCCAGCAGCTCCGCGCGGGGGACCTCCTACACTGAAGCTTTCTTT.

The DNA of the CDR3 is TGTGCCATCACCCCAGGGATCTCTGGGGCCAACGTCCTGACTTTC. This encodes CAITPGISGANVLTF. J is TRBJ2-6 and V is TRBV10-3; possible D gene TRBD1, 5 bases. Trimming removed 7 bases at V and 0 bases at J, with 10 bases between. Looked up from germline, CDR1 is ENHRY and CDR2 is SYGVKD. This CDR3 is 15 amino acids long.